This T cell receptor (beta chain) was obtained from a study of beta chain features in type 1 diabetes. In the study overall: All samples combined gave roughly 100 million sorted cells for examination.

V dropped 0 bases and J dropped 1; count of bases not matched to a gene: 1. CDR1 and CDR2 (germline): SGHNT, YYREEE (reference sequence). The CDR3 is 15 residues long. Turning to this clone: What it binds is not known.

Whole-study results and caveats: When Type 1 diabetes patients were examined, their TCRB CDR3s proved moderately but significantly shorter in all four CD4+ subsets. Whether HLA type affects TCRB rearrangement stayed undetermined in the present work. VDJ junctions sequenced from type 1 diabetes patients showed fewer insertions and more deletions. Compared with healthy donors, patients appeared to share more similar naive, central memory and regulatory TCRB repertoires.

Reverse transcribing all isolated RNA meant expressed TCRB transcripts were sequenced. TCRdb's table, derived via immunoSEQ multiplex PCR, lists solely in-frame clones and lacks some. This table holds roughly 50,000 clones, under 50% found once. This sequence was found in a man under 40 with type 1 diabetes. The sequencing sample was made of Tregs from blood. The chain uses TRBV5-4 and TRBJ2-1; TRBD2 matches at 7 bases. The CDR3 region is CASSLGTSSYNEQFF. The CDR3 region has the DNA TGTGCCAGCAGCTTGGGGACTAGTTCCTACAATGAGCAGTTCTTC. Full variable domain (missing parts from reference TRBV5-4 and TRBJ2-1): ETGVTQSPTHLIKTRGQQVTLRCSSQSGHNTVSWYQQALGQGPQFIFQYYREEENGRGNFPPRFSGLQFPNYSSELNVNALELDDSALYLCASSLGTSSYNEQFFGPGTRLTVL.